Sequencing of this T cell receptor beta chain was carried out in a study of blood T cell repertoires in COVID-19. About the research overall: There were acute and convalescent COVID-19 samples, and they came from the United States, Italy and Spain.

Trimming took off 5 bases at V and 4 bases at J, with 14 bases between the two ends. The CDR3 totals 14 residues. Per the germline V gene, CDR1 is MDHEN and CDR2 is SYDVKM. Method: immunoSEQ multiplex PCR; TCRdb's copy keeps in-frame clones and lacks some. The sample carries under 150,000 clones, around 85% recorded once. The chain recombines TRBV28 with TRBJ1-1, with a possible D match to TRBD1 (5 bases). The sequence derives from a man aged 45-60 years with acute or convalescent COVID-19. Sequencing was done on a sample of peripheral blood. The CDR3 bases are TGTGCCAGCAGTCTTTACAACCAGGGCACTGAAGCTTTCTTT. It codes for CASSLYNQGTEAFF.